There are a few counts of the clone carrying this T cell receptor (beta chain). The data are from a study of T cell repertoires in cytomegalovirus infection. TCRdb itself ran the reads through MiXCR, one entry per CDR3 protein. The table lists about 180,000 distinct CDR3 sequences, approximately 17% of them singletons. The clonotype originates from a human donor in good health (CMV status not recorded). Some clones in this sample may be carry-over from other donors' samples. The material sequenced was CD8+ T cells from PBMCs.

DNA for the CDR3: TGTGCCAGCAGCTTGATGGGGACTAGCACAGATACGCAGTATTTT. Its protein product is CASSLMGTSTDTQYF. This sequence joins TRBV5-6 and TRBJ2-3, with D perhaps TRBD2 (6 bases). With 1 base removed from V and 0 bases from J, the gap between germline ends came to 9 bases. The CDR3 runs to 15 residues. Germline V gene data show CDR1 as SGHDT and CDR2 as YYEEEE.